A single sample is the source of the 10 T cell receptor beta chains below, sequenced in a study of blood T cell repertoires in COVID-19. Data came from immunoSEQ multiplex PCR; TCRdb stores just in-frame clones and leaves some out. The sample holds 150,000 to 200,000 clones; roughly 73% are singletons and the top ten take around 3%. Input material: peripheral blood. These receptors were taken from a man aged 65 to 85 with acute or convalescent COVID-19.

The V gene is TRBV7-2, the J gene TRBJ2-5; TRBD1 is a possible D gene (5 bases). The CDR3 runs to 14 residues. Germline V gives CDR1 SGHTA, CDR2 FQGNSA. The V gene lost 2 bases and the J gene lost 7 bases, with 14 bases spanning the gap. CDR3: CASSLSRGARTQYF. CDR3 coding DNA: TGTGCCAGCAGCTTAAGTCGTGGGGCCCGGACCCAGTACTTC.

This chain uses TRBV18 with TRBJ2-1, with D possibly TRBD2 on 5 matching bases. The CDR3 is made up of 14 amino acids. Trimming took off 2 bases at V and 6 bases at J, with 11 bases between the two ends. CDR1 and CDR2 from the germline V gene are KGHSH and LQKENI. The CDR3 reads CASSPGSRGNEQFF. The CDR3 nucleotides read TGTGCCAGCTCACCAGGGAGCCGTGGCAATGAGCAGTTCTTC.

The chain carries TRBV6-1 and TRBJ1-3; D remains ambiguous. This CDR3 is 14 amino acids long. V was clipped by 6 bases and J by 4 bases, with 13 bases between them. Germline-derived CDR1 and CDR2 are MNHNS and SASEGT. The CDR3 bases are TGTGCCAGCAGAGAGACATTAATAGGAAACACCATATATTTT. It translates to CASRETLIGNTIYF.

V gene TRBV7-6 combines with J gene TRBJ1-1, with D hard to call. V gave up 1 base and J gave up 5 bases, with 29 bases separating them. This CDR3 comprises 20 residues. CDR1 is SGHVS, CDR2 FNYEAQ, per germline. DNA for the CDR3: TGTGCCAGCAGCTTAGAAGGGAGGCGGAACATTCCCTCAAAAGGGACTGAAGCTTTCTTT. Protein: CASSLEGRRNIPSKGTEAFF.

In nucleotides, the CDR3 is TGCAGCGTTGGCCCGGGACAGGGAACTAATGAAAAACTGTTTTTT. This sequence encodes CSVGPGQGTNEKLFF. This chain connects TRBV29-1 to TRBJ1-4; 9 nucleotides align to TRBD1. From germline, CDR1 is SQVTM and CDR2 ANQGSEA. The CDR3 is 15 amino acids. V lost 4 bases, J lost 1 base, and 4 bases stayed unmatched.

This clone was seen once. The chain has TRBV6-2 or TRBV6-3 and TRBJ2-1; D is unclear. V was pared by 7 bases and J by 9 bases, with 19 bases between. Germline V gene lookup returns CDR1 MNHEY and CDR2 SVGEGT. The CDR3 consists of 14 residues. CDR3 residues: CASNPGHHSSEQFF. The CDR3 bases are TGTGCCAGCAACCCGGGCCATCACTCAAGTGAGCAGTTCTTC.

This clone was seen only a few times. The chain carries TRBV28 and TRBJ2-7; 7 bases line up with TRBD2. The CDR3 covers 13 residues. CDR1 is MDHEN and CDR2 is SYDVKM in the germline V gene. V gave up 8 bases and J gave up 4 bases; unmatched junction bases: 8. The CDR3 sequence: CASLGTTSYEQYF. The CDR3 bases are TGTGCCAGCCTCGGGACTACTTCTTACGAGCAGTACTTC.

The chain combines TRBV5-1 with TRBJ2-3; D unresolved. Trimming took off 4 bases at V and 0 bases at J, with 9 bases between the two ends. The germline CDR1 and CDR2 sequences are SGHRS and YFSETQ. The CDR3 is made up of 14 amino acids. The CDR3 sequence is CASSPTESTDTQYF. CDR3 bases: TGCGCCAGCAGCCCCACAGAAAGCACAGATACGCAGTATTTT. Variable domain in full (rest from reference TRBV5-1 and TRBJ2-3): KAGVTQTPRYLIKTRGQQVTLSCSPISGHRSVSWYQQTPGQGLQFLFEYFSETQRNKGNFPGRFSGRQFSNSRSEMNVSTLELGDSALYLCASSPTESTDTQYFGPGTRLTVL.

The rearrangement joins TRBV5-1 to TRBJ2-2; perhaps TRBD1 as D (5 bases). With 0 bases removed from V and 5 bases from J, the gap between germline ends came to 14 bases. The length of the CDR3 is 16 residues. Per germline, CDR1 SGHRS and CDR2 YFSETQ. The CDR3 region is CASSLAGQGWTGELFF. DNA for the CDR3: TGCGCCAGCAGCTTGGCCGGGCAGGGATGGACCGGGGAGCTGTTTTTT.

The CDR3 DNA sequence: TGTGCCAGCAGTCCCTCGTGGACAGGGAACTATGGCTACACCTTC. It codes for CASSPSWTGNYGYTF. J is TRBJ1-2 and V is TRBV6-5; 8 bases are shared with TRBD1. Germline CDR1 is MNHEY and CDR2 is SVGAGI. J gave up 2 bases and V 5 bases, and 7 bases lay outside the gene matches. The CDR3 consists of 15 residues.